One and the same sample provided the 27 T cell receptor beta chains below, sequenced in a study of blood T cell repertoires in COVID-19 (dated by TCRdb to the early 2020s). Library preparation employed the immunoSEQ multiplex PCR assay. TCRdb took this table from immuneACCESS and kept in-frame rearrangements with V and J called. Such tables lack part of the clones; where checked against another copy, unresolved V genes explain under half of the gap, and the rest is unexplained. Present in this sample are 55,000 to 75,000 clones, about three quarters of which were seen just once. Together, the top ten hold 15% to 19% of the sample. The sequencing sample was made of peripheral blood. The receptors shown here come from a man older than 75 with acute or convalescent COVID-19.

The sample holds a few counts of this clone. The chain uses TRBV5-1 and TRBJ2-7, with TRBD1 matching over 11 bases. The J segment lost 5 bases and the V segment lost 0 bases, leaving 13 bases of the junction unmatched. The CDR3 totals 18 residues. The germline gives CDR1 SGHRS, CDR2 YFSETQ. Here the CDR3 reads CASSLGGDPGTGGHEQYF. In DNA, the CDR3 is TGCGCCAGCAGCTTGGGTGGGGACCCTGGGACAGGGGGACACGAGCAGTACTTC.

This chain connects TRBV11-2 to TRBJ2-7, with 8 positions matching TRBD2. CDR3 size: 12 residues. Trimming removed 1 base from V and 7 bases from J; junction bases left unmatched: 0. CDR1 and CDR2 from the germline V gene are SGHAT and FQNNGV. Here the CDR3 reads CASSLAGGEQYF. CDR3 DNA sequence: TGTGCCAGCAGCTTAGCGGGGGGGGAGCAGTACTTC.

The chain is built from TRBV10-3 and TRBJ2-1, with D maybe TRBD2 (5 bases). Looked up from germline, CDR1 is ENHRY and CDR2 is SYGVKD. CDR3 length: 17 amino acids. Trimming left V 3 bases short and J 3 bases short, with 18 bases between. The CDR3 DNA is TGTGCCATCAGTGACTTTGGGAGAGGAGAAGTCTACAATGAGCAGTTCTTC. Residues: CAISDFGRGEVYNEQFF.

This clone has just a few counts. V and J are TRBV5-1 and TRBJ2-7; the match to TRBD1 covers 9 bases. The CDR3 is 15 residues long. The trim removed 4 bases at V and 7 bases at J, leaving 12 bases unmatched. Germline assignment: CDR1 SGHRS and CDR2 YFSETQ. CDR3 coding DNA: TGCGCCAGCAGCCCCGACAGGGGGAGGAGTGGAGAGCAGTACTTC. The encoded protein is CASSPDRGRSGEQYF. Filled out from reference TRBV5-1 and TRBJ2-7, the complete variable domain reads KAGVTQTPRYLIKTRGQQVTLSCSPISGHRSVSWYQQTPGQGLQFLFEYFSETQRNKGNFPGRFSGRQFSNSRSEMNVSTLELGDSALYLCASSPDRGRSGEQYFGPGTRLTVT.

The chain uses TRBV29-1 and TRBJ1-1; 7 bases map to TRBD1. From germline, CDR1 is SQVTM and CDR2 ANQGSEA. This CDR3 is 13 amino acids long. With V trimmed by 7 bases and J by 0 bases, 5 bases remained unmatched. The CDR3 protein is CSGRQGLNTEAFF. CDR3 nucleotides: TGCAGCGGACGACAGGGACTGAACACTGAAGCTTTCTTT.

The CDR3 reads CASSSGGAQETQYF. CDR3 bases: TGTGCCAGCAGTTCCGGAGGGGCCCAAGAGACCCAGTACTTC. The chain is built from TRBV7-2 and TRBJ2-5, with D possibly being TRBD2 (6 bases). V lost 6 bases and J 1 base, leaving 12 bases between the germline ends. Germline lookup yields CDR1 SGHTA and CDR2 FQGNSA. CDR3 length: 14 amino acids.

The chain combines TRBV5-1 with TRBJ1-2; D is unclear. CDR3 size: 13 residues. Germline V CDR1 and CDR2: SGHRS, YFSETQ. Trimming shortened V by 1 base and J by 2 bases, and 6 bases separated the two germline ends. The CDR3 DNA reads as TGCGCCAGCAGCTTGACATCCAACTATGGCTACACCTTC. Encoded protein: CASSLTSNYGYTF. Full variable domain (remainder filled in from reference TRBV5-1 and TRBJ1-2): KAGVTQTPRYLIKTRGQQVTLSCSPISGHRSVSWYQQTPGQGLQFLFEYFSETQRNKGNFPGRFSGRQFSNSRSEMNVSTLELGDSALYLCASSLTSNYGYTFGSGTRLTVV.

This sequence joins TRBV4-2 and TRBJ2-5, with TRBD2 as a possible D gene (5 bases). Trimming took off 0 bases at V and 4 bases at J, with 18 bases between the two ends. Germline CDR1 LGHNA, CDR2 YNFKEQ. The CDR3 totals 17 residues. CDR3 residues: CASSQDPGLRAGETQYF. DNA for the CDR3: TGTGCCAGCAGCCAAGATCCCGGGCTTAGGGCGGGAGAGACCCAGTACTTC.

This clone appeared a single time. This sequence joins TRBV11-1 and TRBJ2-5; TRBD1 might be the D (5 bases). The germline gives CDR1 SGHAT, CDR2 FQDESV (reference sequence). The length of the CDR3 is 16 residues. Trimming shortened V by 4 bases and J by 2 bases, and 17 bases separated the two germline ends. In nucleotides, the CDR3 is TGTGCCAGCAGCTCCTACGGACAAACCGTACAAGAGACCCAGTACTTC. This encodes CASSSYGQTVQETQYF.

The rearrangement links TRBV19 to TRBJ1-2; perhaps TRBD1 as D (6 bases). The length of the CDR3 is 12 residues. V shed 9 bases and J shed 5 bases, with 13 bases lying between them. Germline loops: CDR1 LNHDA, CDR2 SQIVND (reference sequence). CDR3 in DNA: TGTGCCAGCGGACAGATTTATTATGGCTACACCTTC. Translating gives CASGQIYYGYTF.

The chain joins TRBV24-1 to TRBJ2-3, with 11 positions matching TRBD2. The CDR3 covers 15 residues. Germline V gene data show CDR1 as KGHDR and CDR2 as SFDVKD. The trim removed 4 bases at V and 7 bases at J, leaving 6 bases unmatched. This CDR3 is CATSDTRLAGNTQYF. CDR3 DNA: TGTGCCACCAGTGACACCAGACTAGCGGGAAATACGCAGTATTTT.

The chain has TRBV7-2 and TRBJ2-2, with 7 bases that match TRBD2. V lost 3 bases and J lost 7; bases outside the gene matches: 2. The CDR3 runs 13 residues. From germline, CDR1 is SGHTA and CDR2 FQGNSA. For the CDR3, the DNA is TGTGCCAGCAGCTTGACTAGCAACGGGGAGCTGTTTTTT. Its translation is CASSLTSNGELFF. The complete variable domain, with remaining parts taken from reference TRBV7-2 and TRBJ2-2, reads GAGVSQSPSNKVTEKGKDVELRCDPISGHTALYWYRQSLGQGLEFLIYFQGNSAPDKSGLPSDRFSAERTGGSVSTLTIQRTQQEDSAVYLCASSLTSNGELFFGEGSRLTVL.

The chain combines TRBV2 with TRBJ2-7, with D maybe TRBD1 (6 bases). CDR1 and CDR2 from the germline V gene are SNHLY and FYNNEI. This CDR3 comprises 14 residues. V shed 8 bases and J shed 4 bases, with 18 bases lying between them. The CDR3 region has the DNA TGTGCCAGCGCCGCTGAACAGGGCCTGTACGAGCAGTACTTC. It translates to CASAAEQGLYEQYF. Looking up the rest from reference TRBV2 and TRBJ2-7 gives the full variable domain: EPEVTQTPSHQVTQMGQEVILRCVPISNHLYFYWYRQILGQKVEFLVSFYNNEISEKSEIFDDQFSVERPDGSNFTLKIRSTKLEDSAMYFCASAAEQGLYEQYFGPGTRLTVT.

The chain recombines TRBV3-1 (or the pseudogene TRBV3-2) with TRBJ1-4; 7 nucleotides align to TRBD1. The CDR3 contains 16 residues. V shed 1 base, J shed 7 bases, and the junction held 9 bases outside the gene matches. CDR1 is LGHDT, CDR2 YNNKEL, per germline (reference sequence). CDR3 in amino acids: CASSQGGKGGREKLFF. In DNA, the CDR3 is TGTGCCAGCAGCCAAGGAGGTAAAGGGGGCCGTGAAAAACTGTTTTTT.

This chain links TRBV18 with TRBJ2-7, with 7 bases lining up with TRBD1. The trim removed 5 bases at V and 3 bases at J, leaving 4 bases unmatched. This CDR3 contains 13 residues. The V gene's germline CDR1 is KGHSH and CDR2 LQKENI. The CDR3 here is CASSKTGYYEQYF. DNA of the CDR3: TGTGCCAGCTCAAAGACAGGGTACTACGAGCAGTACTTC.

This clone was observed many times. The gene calls are TRBV14 and TRBJ2-2; TRBD2 matches 10 bases. V was clipped by 4 bases and J by 0 bases; unmatched bases: 2. This CDR3 has 16 residues. CDR1 SGHDN and CDR2 FVKESK come from the germline V gene. The chain's CDR3 is CASSLTSGANTGELFF. Written as DNA, the CDR3 is TGTGCCAGCAGCCTAACTAGCGGGGCGAACACCGGGGAGCTGTTTTTT. Together with reference TRBV14 and TRBJ2-2, the CDR3 gives the full variable domain: EAGVTQFPSHSVIEKGQTVTLRCDPISGHDNLYWYRRVMGKEIKFLLHFVKESKQDESGMPNNRFLAERTGGTYSTLKVQPAELEDSGVYFCASSLTSGANTGELFFGEGSRLTVL.

The chain carries TRBV28 and TRBJ1-4; TRBD1 matches at 9 bases. Germline trimming cut 7 bases from V and 4 bases from J; bases unmatched to any gene: 4. Germline V gene sequence: CDR1 MDHEN, CDR2 SYDVKM. The CDR3 covers 14 residues. The CDR3 spells CASKGGQGNEKLFF. Written as DNA, the CDR3 is TGTGCCAGCAAAGGGGGACAGGGTAATGAAAAACTGTTTTTT. The full variable domain, completed using reference TRBV28 and TRBJ1-4, is DVKVTQSSRYLVKRTGEKVFLECVQDMDHENMFWYRQDPGLGLRLIYFSYDVKMKEKGDIPEGYSVSREKKERFSLILESASTNQTSMYLCASKGGQGNEKLFFGSGTQLSVL.

In this sample, this clone turned up a few times. This chain uses TRBV27 with TRBJ2-1; 8 bases fit TRBD2. The J segment lost 1 base and the V segment lost 4 bases, leaving 9 bases of the junction unmatched. This CDR3 region has 17 residues. Germline V CDR1 and CDR2: MNHEY, SMNVEV (reference sequence). The CDR3 loop is CASSSFGTRRSYNEQFF. The CDR3 bases are TGTGCCAGCAGTTCGTTTGGGACTAGGCGTTCCTACAATGAGCAGTTCTTC.

The rearrangement links TRBV7-9 to TRBJ1-6; no reliable D call. CDR3 length equals 14 residues. V lost 11 bases and J lost 7, with 18 bases in between. CDR1 and CDR2 from the germline V gene are SEHNR and FQNEAQ (reference sequence). CDR3: CAFQDQGRNSPLHF. As DNA, the CDR3 is TGTGCCTTCCAGGACCAAGGGAGGAATTCACCCCTCCACTTT.

This clone has just one count. The chain recombines TRBV6-1 with TRBJ1-4, with 9 bases that match TRBD1. Germline V lookup: CDR1 MNHNS, CDR2 SASEGT. J was trimmed by 7 bases and V by 2 bases; bases with no gene match: 8. The CDR3 spans 16 residues. CDR3 DNA: TGTGCCAGCAGTGAAACTCCGGGACAGGGAGGTGAAAAACTGTTTTTT. Translation gives CASSETPGQGGEKLFF.

The V and J genes are TRBV4-3 and TRBJ1-2; D unclear. V lost 1 base, J lost 6 bases, and 9 bases lay in between. The CDR3 is 13 residues long. The germline gives CDR1 LGHNA, CDR2 YSLEER. DNA of the CDR3: TGCGCCAGCAGCCAAGCGCTCTACCATGGCTACACCTTC. This gives the protein CASSQALYHGYTF.

The chain is built from TRBV19 and TRBJ1-6; the match to TRBD1 covers 9 bases. Looked up from germline, CDR1 is LNHDA and CDR2 is SQIVND (reference sequence). Trimming at V came to 5 bases and at J to 7 bases, leaving 9 bases not matched to a gene. The length of the CDR3 is 16 residues. CDR3 amino acids: CASSPLRGQGNSPLHF. DNA for the CDR3: TGTGCCAGTAGTCCCCTGCGGGGACAGGGAAATTCACCCCTCCACTTT.

CDR3 residues: CASSLMGPDTQYF. In nucleotides, the CDR3 is TGTGCCAGCAGCTTGATGGGGCCTGATACGCAGTATTTT. The chain couples TRBV5-4 to TRBJ2-3, with D possibly TRBD1 on 5 matching bases. V was pared by 1 base and J by 6 bases, with 9 bases between. Germline CDR1 is SGHNT and CDR2 is YYREEE (reference sequence). This CDR3 spans 13 amino acids.

Only a few counts were recorded for this clone. The chain employs TRBV4-1 and TRBJ2-7; D is undetermined. The germline V gene encodes CDR1 MGHRA and CDR2 YSYEKL. V gave up 2 bases and J gave up 6 bases, with 11 bases separating them. This CDR3 has 13 residues. CDR3 amino acids: CASSQIDTSEQYF. As DNA, the CDR3 is TGCGCCAGCAGCCAAATAGACACTTCCGAGCAGTACTTC.

This chain links TRBV7-9 with TRBJ1-4, with a tentative D call TRBD1 (5 bases). The CDR3 has 14 amino acids. Germline assignment: CDR1 SEHNR and CDR2 FQNEAQ (reference sequence). V was clipped by 1 base and J by 7 bases, with 10 bases between them. CDR3 protein: CASSLDPTGEKLFF. In nucleotides, the CDR3 is TGTGCCAGCAGCTTAGACCCCACAGGTGAAAAACTGTTTTTT. The complete variable domain, with remaining parts taken from reference TRBV7-9 and TRBJ1-4, reads DTGVSQNPRHKITKRGQNVTFRCDPISEHNRLYWYRQTLGQGPEFLTYFQNEAQLEKSRLLSDRFSAERPKGSFSTLEIQRTEQGDSAMYLCASSLDPTGEKLFFGSGTQLSVL.

The chain is built from TRBV14 and TRBJ2-7, with 7 positions matching TRBD2. The V gene end was trimmed by 2 bases and the J gene end by 8 bases; junction bases not matched to a gene: 6. The CDR3 covers 13 residues. In germline, CDR1 is SGHDN, CDR2 FVKESK. DNA of the CDR3: TGTGCCAGCAGCCAACTCAGCGGGATAAAGCAGTACTTC. It encodes CASSQLSGIKQYF.

This chain connects TRBV5-1 to TRBJ2-5, with 14 bases matching TRBD2. The germline CDR1 and CDR2 sequences are SGHRS and YFSETQ. The CDR3 loop spans 15 amino acids. V lost 4 bases, J lost 5 bases, and 4 bases stayed unmatched. The CDR3 coding sequence is TGCGCCAGCAGCGAAGGGACTAGCGGGAGTGAGACCCAGTACTTC. Protein product: CASSEGTSGSETQYF.